Listed here are 18 T cell receptor beta chains from one sample, sequenced in a study of neoadjuvant anti-PD-1 for oral cavity cancer. This sample's time point: after neoadjuvant nivolumab, at surgical resection. This table comes from immunoSEQ multiplex PCR, and its TCRdb copy is limited to in-frame clones, with some not included. The table records roughly 15,000 clones, 75% to 85% of them present only once. The sequences come from PBMCs, collected after nivolumab (anti-PD-1) treatment. The source is a person between 40 and 85 years old with oral cavity squamous cell carcinoma.

The genes are TRBV15 and TRBJ1-4; D is possibly TRBD1 (5 bases). The CDR3 contains 14 residues. Germline V lookup: CDR1 LNHNV, CDR2 YYDKDF (reference sequence). Between the trimmed V and J ends, which lost 0 bases and 7 bases, there was a span of 9 bases. The CDR3 sequence is CATSRDGGFEKLFF. Written as DNA, the CDR3 is TGTGCCACCAGCAGAGATGGGGGGTTTGAAAAACTGTTTTTT.

Only one count was recorded for this clone. The J gene is TRBJ2-3, the V gene TRBV10-3; TRBD2 aligns across 7 bases. With V trimmed by 6 bases and J by 4 bases, 13 bases remained unmatched. The CDR3 has 16 residues. From germline, CDR1 is ENHRY and CDR2 SYGVKD. The CDR3, as DNA: TGTGCCATCAGCGGAGATGTCGGGGGGATGGCAGATACGCAGTATTTT. It translates to CAISGDVGGMADTQYF.

The rearrangement uses TRBV7-6 and TRBJ1-1; TRBD1 matches 9 bases. Trimming cost V 5 bases and J 3 bases; bases outside gene matches: 7. Germline CDR1 and CDR2: SGHVS and FNYEAQ. The CDR3 is 15 amino acids. The CDR3 bases are TGTGCCAGCAGCGCCCCCCGGACAGGGGACACTGAAGCTTTCTTT. The encoded protein is CASSAPRTGDTEAFF.

The V gene is TRBV6-1, the J gene TRBJ1-1; D gene ambiguous. V was cut by 6 bases and J by 1 base, with 12 bases left in between. Germline V lookup: CDR1 MNHNS, CDR2 SASEGT. The CDR3 covers 14 residues. CDR3 sequence: CASRTASRNTEAFF. The CDR3, as DNA: TGTGCCAGCAGAACGGCCAGCAGGAACACTGAAGCTTTCTTT.

V is TRBV5-4 and J is TRBJ2-1, with D perhaps being TRBD1 or TRBD2 (6 bases each). This CDR3 has 15 residues. CDR1 is SGHNT, CDR2 YYREEE, per germline (reference sequence). V dropped 5 bases and J dropped 8 bases, with 20 bases sitting between them. The DNA for the CDR3 is TGTGCCAGCAGGGAGGGGGGAACAATACAATATGAGCAGTTCTTC. Protein sequence: CASREGGTIQYEQFF.

The chain combines TRBV19 with TRBJ2-5; 13 bases are a match to TRBD2. CDR1 and CDR2 (germline): LNHDA, SQIVND (reference sequence). V shed 9 bases and J 5 bases; nucleotides not matched to a gene: 9. This CDR3 comprises 15 residues. The CDR3 sequence: CARRTSGSWLETQYF. In DNA, the CDR3 is TGTGCCAGACGGACTAGCGGGAGTTGGTTGGAGACCCAGTACTTC.

The rearrangement joins TRBV27 to TRBJ2-1; D may be TRBD1 or TRBD2 (5 bases each). Trimming removed 1 base at V and 0 bases at J, with 10 bases between. CDR1 MNHEY and CDR2 SMNVEV come from the germline V gene (reference sequence). The CDR3 has 16 residues. The chain's CDR3 is CASSLYPGSSYNEQFF. The CDR3 DNA reads TGTGCCAGCAGTTTATATCCAGGGAGCTCCTACAATGAGCAGTTCTTC.

As for this clone: The junction and the germline gene differ at one end; a read error may be behind it. The CDR3 DNA is TGTGCTAGCAGCTTGGGACAGGGGGCGGGGAACGAGCAGTACTTC. Translation: CASSLGQGAGNEQYF. The chain links TRBV7-7 to TRBJ2-7; 12 nucleotides align to TRBD1. CDR3 size: 15 residues. Germline V gives CDR1 SSHAT, CDR2 FNYEAQ (reference sequence).

In this sample, this clone turned up once. V is TRBV1 and J is TRBJ1-6. TRBV1 constitutes a pseudogene. The length of the CDR3 is 17 residues. CDR3: CTSSQDAGTGYNSPLHF. CDR3 DNA sequence: TGCACCAGCAGCCAAGATGCGGGAACGGGGTATAATTCACCCCTCCACTTT.

The chain has TRBV30 and TRBJ1-4, with a weak D call TRBD1 (5 bases). The V and J ends lost 2 bases and 5 bases respectively, with 18 bases between them. The CDR3 consists of 16 residues. Germline V gives CDR1 GTSNPN, CDR2 SVGIG (reference sequence). The DNA of the CDR3 is TGTGCCTGGAGTTCGGGGTTTGAGGGGTTGAATGAAAAACTGTTTTTT. Translated: CAWSSGFEGLNEKLFF.

The chain combines TRBV10-3 with TRBJ1-1, with D maybe TRBD1 (6 bases). Between the trimmed V and J ends, which lost 5 bases and 1 base, there was a span of 11 bases. CDR1 ENHRY and CDR2 SYGVKD come from the germline V gene. The CDR3 loop spans 14 amino acids. Here the CDR3 DNA reads TGTGCCATCAGTTTGACAGGAGCGAACACTGAAGCTTTCTTT. As protein: CAISLTGANTEAFF.

This chain links TRBV5-5 with TRBJ2-5, with 7 bases that match TRBD2. Per the germline V gene, CDR1 is SGHKS and CDR2 is YYEKEE (reference sequence). V trimming: 5 bases; J trimming: 3 bases; junction bases outside the gene matches: 4. There are 13 residues in the CDR3. CDR3: CASSGGVEETQYF. The CDR3 region has the DNA TGTGCCAGCAGTGGGGGGGTTGAAGAGACCCAGTACTTC.

The V gene is TRBV7-9, the J gene TRBJ2-1; D gene ambiguous. The ends were cut back, 4 bases at V and 8 bases at J, with 9 bases in the middle. The CDR3 spans 12 residues. Germline CDR1 SEHNR, CDR2 FQNEAQ (reference sequence). CDR3 in amino acids: CASSSNFDEQFF. The CDR3 nucleotides are TGTGCCAGCAGCTCGAACTTCGATGAGCAGTTCTTC.

This clone has a handful of counts. This chain links TRBV2 with TRBJ1-2; weak D call: TRBD1 (5 bases). The CDR3 is made up of 16 amino acids. With 6 bases removed from V and 4 bases from J, the gap between germline ends came to 21 bases. Per germline, CDR1 SNHLY and CDR2 FYNNEI. CDR3 DNA: TGTGCCAGCAGAAGTTTTTCGGGGCCAACACGCTATGGCTACACCTTC. Translation gives CASRSFSGPTRYGYTF. Full variable domain (missing parts from reference TRBV2 and TRBJ1-2): EPEVTQTPSHQVTQMGQEVILRCVPISNHLYFYWYRQILGQKVEFLVSFYNNEISEKSEIFDDQFSVERPDGSNFTLKIRSTKLEDSAMYFCASRSFSGPTRYGYTFGSGTRLTVV.

This rearrangement joins TRBV2 to TRBJ2-5; 7 nucleotides match TRBD2. Trimming at V came to 7 bases and at J to 5 bases, leaving 10 bases not matched to a gene. The germline V gene encodes CDR1 SNHLY and CDR2 FYNNEI. The CDR3 has 14 amino acids. CDR3: CASNPLALPETQYF. In DNA form, the CDR3 reads TGTGCCAGCAACCCACTAGCGCTCCCGGAGACCCAGTACTTC.

This chain connects TRBV30 to TRBJ1-2; maybe TRBD1 (6 bases). Germline lookup yields CDR1 GTSNPN and CDR2 SVGIG (reference sequence). V dropped 3 bases and J dropped 7 bases, with 9 bases sitting between them. This CDR3 comprises 11 residues. The CDR3 DNA reads TGTGCCTGGAGCGGACAGCGTGGCTACACCTTC. Translation gives CAWSGQRGYTF.

This rearrangement joins TRBV9 to TRBJ2-5; 8 nucleotides match TRBD2. The V segment lost 3 bases and the J segment 3 bases; nucleotides outside the gene matches: 10. In germline, CDR1 is SGDLS, CDR2 YYNGEE. This CDR3 spans 16 amino acids. The CDR3 protein is CASSAGGSRGKETQYF. As DNA, the CDR3 is TGTGCCAGCAGCGCGGGAGGGAGTAGGGGCAAAGAGACCCAGTACTTC.

This clone was recorded once. The V and J genes are TRBV7-8 and TRBJ1-1; TRBD1 is a possible D gene (5 bases). Germline lookup yields CDR1 SGHVS and CDR2 FQNEAQ. The CDR3 consists of 16 residues. V lost 2 bases to trimming and J lost 1 base, with 14 bases between them. CDR3 amino acids: CASSLSRGLPNTEAFF. CDR3 in DNA: TGTGCCAGCAGCTTAAGTCGGGGACTCCCGAACACTGAAGCTTTCTTT.